A single sample is the source of the 5 T cell receptor beta chains below, sequenced in a study of T cells after yellow fever vaccination. TCRdb redid the calling of the 5' RACE reads with MiXCR, one entry per CDR3 protein. The sample lists 620,000 or so distinct CDR3 sequences, around an eighth occurring once. The specimen comprised PBMCs, sampled on the day of the yellow fever booster vaccination. These receptors originate from a young man who received the YFV17D yellow fever vaccine.

This chain joins TRBV7-2 and TRBJ2-7; 10 bases are shared with TRBD1. CDR1 is SGHTA, CDR2 FQGNSA, per germline. The CDR3 is made up of 15 amino acids. With V trimmed by 5 bases and J by 4 bases, 8 bases remained unmatched. CDR3 coding DNA: TGTGCCAGCAGCAGCAGGACAGGGGGGGAATACGAGCAGTACTTC. As protein: CASSSRTGGEYEQYF.

This clonotype was recorded a few times. The rearrangement links TRBV6-2 or TRBV6-3 to TRBJ2-5; 8 bases align to TRBD1. The CDR3 totals 16 residues. CDR1 and CDR2 (germline): MNHEY, SVGEGT. Trimming took 6 bases from V and 3 from J; bases not matched to a gene: 12. The DNA of the CDR3 is TGTGCCAGCAGCCAAACCGGGACAGGACTCGAAGAGACCCAGTACTTC. Translated, it gives CASSQTGTGLEETQYF.

This clonotype was seen a handful of times. This chain joins TRBV20-1 and TRBJ2-1; D is uncertain. The CDR3 is made up of 15 amino acids. CDR1 and CDR2 from the germline V gene are DFQATT and SNEGSKA (reference sequence). Trimming shortened V by 1 base and J by 3 bases, and 13 bases separated the two germline ends. This CDR3 reads CSARGALVDYNEQFF. As DNA, the CDR3 is TGCAGTGCTAGAGGGGCCCTAGTAGACTACAATGAGCAGTTCTTC.

The CDR3 loop reads CASSSPSGTGQETQYF. DNA for the CDR3: TGTGCCAGCAGCTCGCCCTCCGGGACAGGGCAAGAGACCCAGTACTTC. The chain employs TRBV7-2 and TRBJ2-5; 9 positions match TRBD1. The CDR3 runs to 16 residues. The V gene's germline CDR1 is SGHTA and CDR2 FQGNSA. V gave up 4 bases and J gave up 2 bases; unmatched junction bases: 8.

This clonotype was detected only a few times. The chain is built from TRBV18 and TRBJ2-6; D assignment may be TRBD1 or TRBD2 (5 bases each). Per germline, CDR1 KGHSH and CDR2 LQKENI. The CDR3 spans 17 residues. Trimming took off 5 bases at V and 0 bases at J, with 14 bases between the two ends. DNA of the CDR3: TGTGCCAGCTCATCCCGGGACGGCGTCTCTGGGGCCAACGTCCTGACTTTC. Translating gives CASSSRDGVSGANVLTF.